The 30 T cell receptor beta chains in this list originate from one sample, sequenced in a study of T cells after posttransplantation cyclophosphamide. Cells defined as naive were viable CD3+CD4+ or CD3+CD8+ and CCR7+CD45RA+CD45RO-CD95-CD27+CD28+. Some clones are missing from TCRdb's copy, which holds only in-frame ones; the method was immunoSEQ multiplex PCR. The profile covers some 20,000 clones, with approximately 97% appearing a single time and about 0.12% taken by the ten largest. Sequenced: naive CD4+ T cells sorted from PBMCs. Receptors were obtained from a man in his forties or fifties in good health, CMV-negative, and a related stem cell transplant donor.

The CDR3 nucleotides are TGTGCCAGCAGCGCCAGCGGGAGCACAGATACGCAGTATTTT. Protein product: CASSASGSTDTQYF. This sequence joins TRBV9 and TRBJ2-3, with D maybe TRBD2 (6 bases). In germline, CDR1 is SGDLS, CDR2 YYNGEE. This CDR3 is 14 amino acids long. The ends were cut back, 3 bases at V and 0 bases at J, with 8 bases in the middle. Based on the CDR3 plus reference TRBV9 and TRBJ2-3, the full variable domain is DSGVTQTPKHLITATGQRVTLRCSPRSGDLSVYWYQQSLDQGLQFLIQYYNGEERAKGNILERFSAQQFPDLHSELNLSSLELGDSALYFCASSASGSTDTQYFGPGTRLTVL.

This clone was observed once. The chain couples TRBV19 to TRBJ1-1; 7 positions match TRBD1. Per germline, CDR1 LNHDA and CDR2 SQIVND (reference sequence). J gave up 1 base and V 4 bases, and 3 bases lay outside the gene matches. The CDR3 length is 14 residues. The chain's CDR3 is CASSTGQANTEAFF. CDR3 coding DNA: TGTGCCAGTAGTACCGGACAGGCGAACACTGAAGCTTTCTTT. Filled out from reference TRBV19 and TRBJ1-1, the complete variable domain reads DGGITQSPKYLFRKEGQNVTLSCEQNLNHDAMYWYRQDPGQGLRLIYYSQIVNDFQKGDIAEGYSVSREKKESFPLTVTSAQKNPTAFYLCASSTGQANTEAFFGQGTRLTVV.

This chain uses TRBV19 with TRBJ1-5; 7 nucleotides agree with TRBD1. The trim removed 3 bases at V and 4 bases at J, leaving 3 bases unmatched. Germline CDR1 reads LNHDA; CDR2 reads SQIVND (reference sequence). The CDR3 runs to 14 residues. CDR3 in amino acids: CASSMTGWNQPQHF. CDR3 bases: TGTGCCAGTAGTATGACAGGGTGGAATCAGCCCCAGCATTTT. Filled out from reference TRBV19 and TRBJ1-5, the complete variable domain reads DGGITQSPKYLFRKEGQNVTLSCEQNLNHDAMYWYRQDPGQGLRLIYYSQIVNDFQKGDIAEGYSVSREKKESFPLTVTSAQKNPTAFYLCASSMTGWNQPQHFGDGTRLSIL.

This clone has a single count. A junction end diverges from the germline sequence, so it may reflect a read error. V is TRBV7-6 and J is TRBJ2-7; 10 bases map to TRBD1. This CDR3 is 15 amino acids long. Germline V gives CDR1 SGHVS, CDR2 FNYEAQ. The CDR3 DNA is TGTGCCAGCAGCCTAGGACAGGGGGGCTCCAACGAGCAGTACTTC. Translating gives CASSLGQGGSNEQYF.

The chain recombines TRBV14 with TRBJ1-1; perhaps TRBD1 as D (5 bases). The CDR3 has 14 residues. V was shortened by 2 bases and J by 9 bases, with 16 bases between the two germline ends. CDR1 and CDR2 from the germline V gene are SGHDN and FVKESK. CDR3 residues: CASSQLTDRKQAFF. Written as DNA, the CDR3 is TGTGCCAGCAGCCAACTGACAGATCGTAAACAAGCTTTCTTT.

CDR3 loop: CATSRGRDRPEDGYTF. DNA for the CDR3: TGTGCCACCAGCAGAGGTCGGGACAGACCCGAGGATGGCTACACCTTC. The rearrangement links TRBV15 to TRBJ1-2; 7 nucleotides align to TRBD1. In germline, CDR1 is LNHNV, CDR2 YYDKDF (reference sequence). The junction had 11 bases not matched to a gene; V was cut back by 1 base and J by 6 bases. CDR3 size: 16 residues.

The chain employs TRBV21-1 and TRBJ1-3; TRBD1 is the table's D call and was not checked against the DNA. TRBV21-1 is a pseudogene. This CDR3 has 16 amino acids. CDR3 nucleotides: TGTGTCGCACGGTCCGGGACAGGGTTCGTCGGAAACACCATATATTTT. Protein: CVARSGTGFVGNTIYF.

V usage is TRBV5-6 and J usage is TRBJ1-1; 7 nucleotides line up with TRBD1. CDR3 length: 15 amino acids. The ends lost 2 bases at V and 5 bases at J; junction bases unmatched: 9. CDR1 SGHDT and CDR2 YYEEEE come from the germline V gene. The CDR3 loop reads CASSFGGRGRTEAFF. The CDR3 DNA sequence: TGTGCCAGCAGCTTTGGCGGGAGGGGGCGAACTGAAGCTTTCTTT.

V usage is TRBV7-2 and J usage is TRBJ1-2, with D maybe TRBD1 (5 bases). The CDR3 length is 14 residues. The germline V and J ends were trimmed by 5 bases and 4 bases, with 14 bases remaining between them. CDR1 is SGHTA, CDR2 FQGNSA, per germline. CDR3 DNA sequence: TGTGCCAGCAGCGCAGGGTGGGCAGTCTATGGCTACACCTTC. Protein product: CASSAGWAVYGYTF.

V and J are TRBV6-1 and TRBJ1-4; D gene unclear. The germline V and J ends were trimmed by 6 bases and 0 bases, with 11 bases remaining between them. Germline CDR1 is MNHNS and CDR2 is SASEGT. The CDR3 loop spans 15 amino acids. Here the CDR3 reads CASSRQYTTNEKLFF. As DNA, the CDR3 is TGTGCCAGCAGCCGCCAGTATACAACTAATGAAAAACTGTTTTTT.

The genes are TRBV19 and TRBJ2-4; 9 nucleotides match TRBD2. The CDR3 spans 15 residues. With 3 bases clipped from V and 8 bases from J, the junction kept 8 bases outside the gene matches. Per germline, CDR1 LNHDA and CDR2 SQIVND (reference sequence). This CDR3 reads CASSMAGTSRDIQYF. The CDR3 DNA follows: TGTGCCAGTAGTATGGCCGGGACTAGCCGTGACATTCAGTACTTC.

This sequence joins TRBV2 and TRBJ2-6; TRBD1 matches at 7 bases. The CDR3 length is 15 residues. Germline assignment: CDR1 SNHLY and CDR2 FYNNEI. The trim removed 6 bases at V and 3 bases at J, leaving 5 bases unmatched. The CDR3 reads CASRQGRFGANVLTF. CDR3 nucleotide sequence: TGTGCCAGCAGACAGGGGAGATTTGGGGCCAACGTCCTGACTTTC.

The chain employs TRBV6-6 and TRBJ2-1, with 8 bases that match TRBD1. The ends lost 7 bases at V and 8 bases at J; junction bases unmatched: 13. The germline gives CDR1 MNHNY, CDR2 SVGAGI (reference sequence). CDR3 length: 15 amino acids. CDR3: CASTKGQGAVYEQFF. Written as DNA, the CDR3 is TGTGCCAGCACAAAGGGGCAGGGGGCCGTGTATGAGCAGTTCTTC.

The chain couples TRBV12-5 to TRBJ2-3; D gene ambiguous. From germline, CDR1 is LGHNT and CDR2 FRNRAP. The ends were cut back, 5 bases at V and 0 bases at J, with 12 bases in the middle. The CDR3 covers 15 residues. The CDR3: CASGPRWASTDTQYF. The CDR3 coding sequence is TGTGCTAGTGGTCCACGCTGGGCGAGCACAGATACGCAGTATTTT.

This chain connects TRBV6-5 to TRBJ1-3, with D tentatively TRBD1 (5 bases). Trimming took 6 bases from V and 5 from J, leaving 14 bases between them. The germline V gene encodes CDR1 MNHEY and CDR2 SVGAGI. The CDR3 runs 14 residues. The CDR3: CASRPAGLRNTIYF. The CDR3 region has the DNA TGTGCCAGCAGACCGGCAGGGTTGAGAAACACCATATATTTT.

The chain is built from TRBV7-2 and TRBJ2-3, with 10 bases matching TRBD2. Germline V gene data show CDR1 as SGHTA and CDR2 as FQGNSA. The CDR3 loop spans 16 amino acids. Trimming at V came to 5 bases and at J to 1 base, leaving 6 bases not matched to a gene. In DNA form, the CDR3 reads TGTGCCAGCAGCCCAACAGCGGGGGGGGGCACAGATACGCAGTATTTT. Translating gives CASSPTAGGGTDTQYF.

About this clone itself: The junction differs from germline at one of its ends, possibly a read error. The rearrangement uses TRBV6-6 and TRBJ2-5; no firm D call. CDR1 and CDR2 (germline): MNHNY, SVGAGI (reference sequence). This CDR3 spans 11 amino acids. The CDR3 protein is CASSYQETQYF. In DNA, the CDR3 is TGTGCCAGCAGTTACCAGGAGACCCAGTACTTC.

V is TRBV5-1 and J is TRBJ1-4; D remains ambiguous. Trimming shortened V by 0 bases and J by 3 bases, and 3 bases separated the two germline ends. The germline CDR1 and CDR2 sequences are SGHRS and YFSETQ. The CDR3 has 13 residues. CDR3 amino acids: CASSLASNEKLFF. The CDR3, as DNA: TGCGCCAGCAGCTTGGCCTCTAATGAAAAACTGTTTTTT.

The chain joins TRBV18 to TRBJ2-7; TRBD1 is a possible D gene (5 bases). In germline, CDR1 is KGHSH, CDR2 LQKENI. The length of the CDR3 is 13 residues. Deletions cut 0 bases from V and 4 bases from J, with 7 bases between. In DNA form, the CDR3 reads TGTGCCAGCTCACCACCGGGGCATTACGAGCAGTACTTC. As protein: CASSPPGHYEQYF.

The CDR3 DNA reads as TGTGCCAGCAGCCAAATGTCAGGGGCCTCCTACGAGCAGTACTTC. Residues: CASSQMSGASYEQYF. The chain uses TRBV14 and TRBJ2-7; perhaps TRBD1 as D (6 bases). The CDR3 consists of 15 residues. Germline V gene lookup returns CDR1 SGHDN and CDR2 FVKESK. V lost 2 bases and J lost 0, with 11 bases in between. Full variable domain (outside the CDR3, taken from reference TRBV14 and TRBJ2-7): EAGVTQFPSHSVIEKGQTVTLRCDPISGHDNLYWYRRVMGKEIKFLLHFVKESKQDESGMPNNRFLAERTGGTYSTLKVQPAELEDSGVYFCASSQMSGASYEQYFGPGTRLTVT.

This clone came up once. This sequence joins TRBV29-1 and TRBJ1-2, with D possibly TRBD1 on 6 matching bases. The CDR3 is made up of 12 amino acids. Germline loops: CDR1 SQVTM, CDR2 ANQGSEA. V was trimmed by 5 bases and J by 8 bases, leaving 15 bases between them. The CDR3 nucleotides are TGCAGCGTTCAAACAGGGACGGGAGGCTACACCTTC. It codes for CSVQTGTGGYTF. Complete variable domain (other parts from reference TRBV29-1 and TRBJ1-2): SAVISQKPSRDICQRGTSLTIQCQVDSQVTMMFWYRQQPGQSLTLIATANQGSEATYESGFVIDKFPISRPNLTFSTLTVSNMSPEDSSIYLCSVQTGTGGYTFGSGTRLTVV.

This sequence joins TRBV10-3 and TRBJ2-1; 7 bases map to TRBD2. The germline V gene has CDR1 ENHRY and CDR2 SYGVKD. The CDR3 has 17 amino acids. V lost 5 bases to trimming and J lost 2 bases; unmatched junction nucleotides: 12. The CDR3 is CAISRLQTSATYNEQFF. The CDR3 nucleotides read TGTGCCATCAGTAGACTACAAACTAGCGCAACCTACAATGAGCAGTTCTTC.

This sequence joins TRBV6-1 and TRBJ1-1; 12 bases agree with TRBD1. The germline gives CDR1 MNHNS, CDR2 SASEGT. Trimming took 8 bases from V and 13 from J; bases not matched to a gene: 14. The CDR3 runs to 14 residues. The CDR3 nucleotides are TGTGCCAGCCTAGGGGACAGGGGGCGGGCGAACGGTTTCTTT. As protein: CASLGDRGRANGFF.

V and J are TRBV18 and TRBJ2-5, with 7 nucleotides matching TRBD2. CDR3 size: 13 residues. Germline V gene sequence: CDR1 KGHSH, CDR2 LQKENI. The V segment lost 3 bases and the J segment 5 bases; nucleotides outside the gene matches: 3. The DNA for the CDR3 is TGTGCCAGCTCACCGGGCGGGGGTGAGACCCAGTACTTC. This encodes CASSPGGGETQYF.

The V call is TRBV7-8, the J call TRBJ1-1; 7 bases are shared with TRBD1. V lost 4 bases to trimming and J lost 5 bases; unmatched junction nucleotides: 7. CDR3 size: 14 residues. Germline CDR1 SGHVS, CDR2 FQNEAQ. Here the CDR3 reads CASSSQGMGTEAFF. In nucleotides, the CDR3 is TGTGCCAGCAGCTCACAGGGGATGGGTACTGAAGCTTTCTTT.

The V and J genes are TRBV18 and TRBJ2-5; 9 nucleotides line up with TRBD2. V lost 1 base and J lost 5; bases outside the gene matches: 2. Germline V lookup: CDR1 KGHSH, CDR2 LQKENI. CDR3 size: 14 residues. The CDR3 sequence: CASSPRGGEETQYF. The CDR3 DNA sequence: TGTGCCAGCTCACCACGCGGGGGGGAGGAGACCCAGTACTTC.

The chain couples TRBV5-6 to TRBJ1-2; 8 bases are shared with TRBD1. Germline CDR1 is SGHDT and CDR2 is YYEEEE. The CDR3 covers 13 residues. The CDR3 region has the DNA TGTGCAGAGGGGGCAGGGGGCGAGCTTGGCTACACCTTC. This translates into CAEGAGGELGYTF.

CDR3 coding DNA: TGTGCCAGCAGTTTGGGGACACTGGAAGCTTTCTTT. Translation gives CASSLGTLEAFF. The rearrangement links TRBV28 to TRBJ1-1, with D perhaps TRBD1 (6 bases). Germline V gene sequence: CDR1 MDHEN, CDR2 SYDVKM. The length of the CDR3 is 12 residues. V was cut by 3 bases and J by 8 bases, with 10 bases left in between.

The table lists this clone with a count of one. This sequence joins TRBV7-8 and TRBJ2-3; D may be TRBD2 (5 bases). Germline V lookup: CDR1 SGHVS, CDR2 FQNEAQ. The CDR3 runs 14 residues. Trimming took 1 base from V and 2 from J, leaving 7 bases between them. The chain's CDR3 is CASSLVGITDTQYF. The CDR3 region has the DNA TGTGCCAGCAGCTTAGTCGGGATCACAGATACGCAGTATTTT.

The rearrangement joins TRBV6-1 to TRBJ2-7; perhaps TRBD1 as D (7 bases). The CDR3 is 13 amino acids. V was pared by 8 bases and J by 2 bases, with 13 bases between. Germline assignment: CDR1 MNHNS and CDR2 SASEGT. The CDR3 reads CASGAGGTYEQYF. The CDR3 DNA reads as TGTGCCAGCGGGGCAGGGGGGACCTACGAGCAGTACTTC.